This T cell receptor (beta chain) is drawn from a study of blood T cell repertoires in COVID-19. About the research overall: Both acute and convalescent COVID-19 samples were obtained from the United States, Italy and Spain.

Clones were read by immunoSEQ multiplex PCR, and TCRdb kept only the in-frame ones, dropping some. Among about 97,000 clones listed, roughly nine tenths were seen once. This CDR3 has 14 residues. Germline V lookup: CDR1 SGHNT, CDR2 YYREEE (reference sequence). The ends were cut back, 0 bases at V and 4 bases at J, with 10 bases in the middle. The receptor was isolated from a man in his forties or fifties with acute or convalescent COVID-19. The specimen was peripheral blood. This sequence joins TRBV5-4 and TRBJ1-2; D may be TRBD1 (5 bases). The CDR3 sequence is CASSLAGGSYGYTF. CDR3 sequence (DNA): TGTGCCAGCAGCTTGGCGGGGGGGAGCTATGGCTACACCTTC.